This TCR beta chain comes out of a study of T-cell memory formation after mild COVID-19. About the study: Most TCR clusters belonged to a single donor. General study results and limits: CD4+ contracting clones were mainly CM and EM; CD8+ ones, EMRA. Some responding clones appeared in pre-infection memory, suggesting cross-reactive memory joined. CD4+ bias marked clones expanding day 15 to 37, unlike balanced contracting clones.

A single record per CDR3 protein comes from TCRdb applying MiXCR to the 5' RACE reads. The top ten hold roughly 22% of the sample, which has roughly 280,000 distinct CDR3 sequences, about 16% seen once. V dropped 1 base and J dropped 9 bases, with 19 bases sitting between them. Germline CDR1 SGHVS, CDR2 FNYEAQ. This CDR3 has 16 residues. To note about this clonotype: Its specificity is not known.

This sequence was found in a young man who had mild COVID-19 (a few samples of this study predate the infection). Cell type and time point are not known. V and J are TRBV7-6 and TRBJ2-1; perhaps TRBD1 as D (7 bases). Material: PBMCs or a T cell subset sorted from them (not recorded which). CDR3 bases: TGTGCCAGCAGCTTAGATGGAGGGGGCCTTGTCGCTGAGCAGTTCTTC. It yields the protein CASSLDGGGLVAEQFF. The variable domain in full, with the rest retrieved from reference TRBV7-6 and TRBJ2-1, is GAGVSQSPRYKVTKRGQDVALRCDPISGHVSLYWYRQALGQGPEFLTYFNYEAQQDKSGLPNDRFSAERPEGSISTLTIQRTEQRDSAMYRCASSLDGGGLVAEQFFGPGTRLTVL.